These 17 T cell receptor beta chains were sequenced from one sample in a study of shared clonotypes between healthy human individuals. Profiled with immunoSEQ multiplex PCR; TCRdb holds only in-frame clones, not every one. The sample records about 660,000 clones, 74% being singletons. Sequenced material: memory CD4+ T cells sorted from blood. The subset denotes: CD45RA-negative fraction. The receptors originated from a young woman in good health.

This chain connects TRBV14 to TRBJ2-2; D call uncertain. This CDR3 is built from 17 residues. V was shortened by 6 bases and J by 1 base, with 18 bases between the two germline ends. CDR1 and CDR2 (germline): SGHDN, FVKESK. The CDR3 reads CASSRISRRLNTGELFF. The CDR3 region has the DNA TGTGCCAGCAGTCGCATAAGCCGGCGACTGAACACCGGGGAGCTGTTTTTT. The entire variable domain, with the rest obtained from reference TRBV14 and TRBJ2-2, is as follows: EAGVTQFPSHSVIEKGQTVTLRCDPISGHDNLYWYRRVMGKEIKFLLHFVKESKQDESGMPNNRFLAERTGGTYSTLKVQPAELEDSGVYFCASSRISRRLNTGELFFGEGSRLTVL.

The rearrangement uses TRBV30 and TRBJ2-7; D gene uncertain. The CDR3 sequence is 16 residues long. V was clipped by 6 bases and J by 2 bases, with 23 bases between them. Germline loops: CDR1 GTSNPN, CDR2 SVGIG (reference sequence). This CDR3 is CACSNLGLPRAYEQYF. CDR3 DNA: TGTGCCTGCAGCAACCTAGGGCTCCCCCGGGCCTACGAGCAGTACTTC. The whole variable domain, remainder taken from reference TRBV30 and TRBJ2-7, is SQTIHQWPATLVQPVGSPLSLECTVEGTSNPNLYWYRQAAGRGLQLLFYSVGIGQISSEVPQNLSASRPQDRQFILSSKKLLLSDSGFYLCACSNLGLPRAYEQYFGPGTRLTVT.

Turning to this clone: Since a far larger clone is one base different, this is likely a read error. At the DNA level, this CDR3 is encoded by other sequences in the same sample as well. CDR3 sequence: CASSHRDSYNEQFF. The CDR3 nucleotides read TGTGCCAGCAGCCACCGAGACAGCTACAATGAGCAGTTCTTC. The V gene is TRBV7-8, the J gene TRBJ2-1; tentative D call: TRBD1 (5 bases). Trimming shortened V by 5 bases and J by 3 bases, and 11 bases separated the two germline ends. Per germline, CDR1 SGHVS and CDR2 FQNEAQ. The CDR3 is 14 amino acids.

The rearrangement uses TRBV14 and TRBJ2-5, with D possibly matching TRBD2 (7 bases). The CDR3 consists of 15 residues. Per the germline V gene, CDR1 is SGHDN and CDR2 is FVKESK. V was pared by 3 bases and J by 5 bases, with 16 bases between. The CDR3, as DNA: TGTGCCAGCAGCCACGCTAGCGGAGGGGGGGAGACCCAGTACTTC. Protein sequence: CASSHASGGGETQYF.

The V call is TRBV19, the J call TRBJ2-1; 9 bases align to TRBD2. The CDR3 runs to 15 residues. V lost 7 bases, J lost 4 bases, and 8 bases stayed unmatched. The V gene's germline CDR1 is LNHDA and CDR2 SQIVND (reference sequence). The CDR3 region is CASTSAGGVYNEQFF. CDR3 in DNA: TGTGCCAGTACATCAGCGGGAGGTGTTTACAATGAGCAGTTCTTC.

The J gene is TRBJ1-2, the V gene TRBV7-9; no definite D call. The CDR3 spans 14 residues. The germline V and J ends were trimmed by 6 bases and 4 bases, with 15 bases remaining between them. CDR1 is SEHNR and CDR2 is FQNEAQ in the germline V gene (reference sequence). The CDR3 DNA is TGTGCCAGCAGAAATAGTGGGGTCAGCTATGGCTACACCTTC. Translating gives CASRNSGVSYGYTF.

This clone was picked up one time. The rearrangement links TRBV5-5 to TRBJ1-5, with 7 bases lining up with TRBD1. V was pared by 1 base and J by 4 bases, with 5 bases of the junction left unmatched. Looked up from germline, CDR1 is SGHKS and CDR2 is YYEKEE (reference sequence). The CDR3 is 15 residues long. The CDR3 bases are TGTGCCAGCAGCTTGTATGAACAGGGGAATCAGCCCCAGCATTTT. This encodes CASSLYEQGNQPQHF.

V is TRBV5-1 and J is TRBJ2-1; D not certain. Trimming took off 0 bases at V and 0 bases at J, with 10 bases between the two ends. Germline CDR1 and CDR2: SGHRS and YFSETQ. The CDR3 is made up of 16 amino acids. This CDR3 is CASSLDSSGSYNEQFF. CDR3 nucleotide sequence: TGCGCCAGCAGCTTGGACTCGTCGGGCTCCTACAATGAGCAGTTCTTC.

This chain's CDR3 is CASSSANLRDNTEAFF. The CDR3 nucleotides read TGTGCCAGCAGCTCGGCAAACCTTAGAGACAACACTGAAGCTTTCTTT. This chain uses TRBV5-4 with TRBJ1-1; D not resolved. Trimming cost V 3 bases and J 2 bases, with 17 bases left between them. CDR1 and CDR2 (germline): SGHNT, YYREEE (reference sequence). This CDR3 has 16 amino acids.

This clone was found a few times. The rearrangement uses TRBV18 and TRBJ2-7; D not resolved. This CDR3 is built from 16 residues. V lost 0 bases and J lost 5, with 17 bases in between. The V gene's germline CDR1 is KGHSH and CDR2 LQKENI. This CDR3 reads CASSPPSRTSMDEQYF. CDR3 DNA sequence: TGTGCCAGCTCACCACCGTCCAGGACCTCCATGGACGAGCAGTACTTC.

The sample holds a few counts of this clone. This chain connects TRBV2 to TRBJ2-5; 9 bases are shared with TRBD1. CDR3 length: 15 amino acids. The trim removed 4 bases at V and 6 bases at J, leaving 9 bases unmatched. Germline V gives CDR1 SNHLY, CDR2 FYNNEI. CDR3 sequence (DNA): TGTGCCAGCAGTGGGGAGGGACAGGGCCAGCAGACCCAGTACTTC. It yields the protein CASSGEGQGQQTQYF.

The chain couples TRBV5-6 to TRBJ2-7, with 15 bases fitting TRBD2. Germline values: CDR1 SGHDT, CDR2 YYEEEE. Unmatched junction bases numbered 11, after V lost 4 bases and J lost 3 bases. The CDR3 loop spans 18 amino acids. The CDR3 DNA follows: TGTGCCAGCAGCGTACCGGGACTAGCGGGAGGAATTAGCTACGAGCAGTACTTC. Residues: CASSVPGLAGGISYEQYF.

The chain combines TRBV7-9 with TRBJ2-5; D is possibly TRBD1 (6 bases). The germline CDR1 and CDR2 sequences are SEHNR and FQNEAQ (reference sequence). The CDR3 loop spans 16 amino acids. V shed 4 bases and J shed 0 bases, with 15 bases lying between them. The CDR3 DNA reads TGTGCCAGCAGCTGGGCCTCCGGGACAAACCAAGAGACCCAGTACTTC. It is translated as CASSWASGTNQETQYF.

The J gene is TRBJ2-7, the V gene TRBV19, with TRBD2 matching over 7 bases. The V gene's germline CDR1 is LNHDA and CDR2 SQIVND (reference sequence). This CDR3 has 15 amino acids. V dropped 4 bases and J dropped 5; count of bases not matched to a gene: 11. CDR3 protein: CASSTLVAGYDEQYF. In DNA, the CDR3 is TGTGCCAGTAGTACGCTAGTAGCGGGTTACGACGAGCAGTACTTC.

CDR3 DNA sequence: TGCAGCGTCGGGACAGGGGGGGATTATGGCTACACCTTC. Translating it yields CSVGTGGDYGYTF. The chain carries TRBV29-1 and TRBJ1-2; 11 nucleotides line up with TRBD1. This CDR3 has 13 amino acids. Germline CDR1 is SQVTM and CDR2 is ANQGSEA. The V and J ends lost 6 bases and 5 bases, in that order; junction bases with no gene match: 5.

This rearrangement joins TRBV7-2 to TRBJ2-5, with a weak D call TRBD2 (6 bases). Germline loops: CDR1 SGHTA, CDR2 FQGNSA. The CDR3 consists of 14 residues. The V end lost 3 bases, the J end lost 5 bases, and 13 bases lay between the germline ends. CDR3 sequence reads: CASSFGGTGETQYF. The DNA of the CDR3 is TGTGCCAGCAGCTTTGGGGGGACGGGGGAGACCCAGTACTTC.

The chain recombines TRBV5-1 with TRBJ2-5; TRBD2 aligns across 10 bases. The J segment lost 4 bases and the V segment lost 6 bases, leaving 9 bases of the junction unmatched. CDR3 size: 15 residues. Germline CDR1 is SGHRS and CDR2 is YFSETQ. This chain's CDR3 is CASNNLAGAGETQYF. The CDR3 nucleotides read TGCGCCAGCAACAATCTAGCGGGAGCGGGAGAGACCCAGTACTTC.